The rows below give T cell receptor beta chains drawn from one sample of a study of T cells in localized non-small cell lung cancer. Using immunoSEQ multiplex PCR, the repertoire was profiled, and TCRdb retains in-frame clones only, with some absent. The sample lists fewer than 40,000 clones, 78% occurring once. This specimen was peripheral blood, taken before any cancer treatment. The receptors come from a male donor aged 60 or over with stage II squamous cell lung carcinoma. Both conserved end residues are trimmed from each CDR3. Not every row has a clone size; where given, it reads once, few, many or a size class.

>TRBJ2-7|TRBV29-1|NA
SVEPWTGTDSYEQY
>TRBJ1-2|TRBV19|few
ASSIVSVPPSYGYT
>NA|TRBV29-1|NA
SVARSGGSGTQY
>TRBJ2-1|TRBV30|NA
AWSSRRRGAGREQF
>TRBJ1-3|TRBV11-2|NA
ASSLDRSGNTIY
>TRBJ2-1|TRBV4-3|once
ASSPPGYPLYNEQF
>TRBJ2-5|TRBV5-1|few
ASSLNPGGQETQY
>TRBJ1-6|TRBV11-3|NA
ASSLDSGRNSPLH
>TRBJ1-1|TRBV5-8|few
ASSPHGGVTEAF
>TRBJ2-2|TRBV11-2|NA
ASSQGSGDTGELF
>NA|TRBV6-6|NA
ASSYKDYEQY
>TRBJ2-7|TRBV7-3|few
ASSPGGGSYEQY
>TRBJ1-3|TRBV28|NA
ASTPPGAKGNTIY
>TRBJ1-2|TRBV7-8|NA
ASSLSSNYGYT
>TRBJ2-1|TRBV5-4|NA
ASSLDVGASYNEQF
>TRBJ1-2|TRBV7-2|NA
ASSPFEGYGYT
>TRBJ2-2|TRBV30|NA
AWTGTLNTGELF
>TRBJ1-3|TRBV5-4|NA
ASSLRGEGGSGNTIY
>TRBJ2-6|TRBV15|NA
ATSRDPTSGANVLT
>TRBJ2-7|TRBV28|NA
ASSPPGTGVYYEQY
>TRBJ1-1|TRBV28|NA
ASSLALGENTEAF
>TRBJ2-1|TRBV6-1|NA
ASSESWGTVNPQF
>TRBJ1-1|TRBV19|NA
ASIMNTEAF
>TRBJ2-2|TRBV12-2|NA
ASRPGSSGRAQNTGELF
>TRBJ1-4|TRBV7-6|NA
ASSFGQGAVKLF
>TRBJ1-1|TRBV6-1|NA
ASRPQGYTEAF
>TRBJ2-3|TRBV27|NA
ASRKLAGGSTDTQY
>TRBJ2-7|TRBV11-3|NA
ASSLDRYEQY
>TRBJ1-2|TRBV29-1|NA
SAGTGGRYGYT
>TRBJ2-6|TRBV7-3|NA
ASSLSLGSGANVLT
>TRBJ1-6|TRBV6-4|NA
ASSAGGYNSPLH
>TRBJ1-5|TRBV28|few
ASSRVQGAGSNQPQH
>TRBJ1-5|TRBV19|NA
ASSSNRSPNQPQH
>TRBJ2-7|TRBV4-1|NA
ASGRDRDYEQY
>TRBJ2-7|TRBV7-2|NA
ASSLAAGVVTYEQY
>TRBJ2-4|TRBV28|NA
ASSLDRGGIYGKNIQY
>TRBJ2-7|TRBV7-3|NA
ASSLAGTYEQY
>TRBJ1-5|TRBV10-1|few
ASQRGRYNQPQH